The sequence of this TCR beta chain was determined in a study of blood T cell repertoires in COVID-19. On this clone itself: This specimen includes other DNA sequences encoding the same CDR3.

The CDR3 contains 14 residues. V gave up 5 bases and J gave up 0 bases, with 9 bases separating them. The germline gives CDR1 SGHNT, CDR2 YENEEA. Clones were sequenced by immunoSEQ multiplex PCR, and TCRdb holds only the in-frame ones, with some missing. Here the sample spans almost 300,000 clones, roughly 86% being singletons. The V gene is TRBV11-3, the J gene TRBJ2-3, with a tentative D call TRBD2 (6 bases). The receptor's source is a man in his 70s with acute or convalescent COVID-19. Material: peripheral blood. CDR3 protein: CASSLSGSTDTQYF. CDR3 nucleotide sequence: TGTGCCAGCAGCCTTAGCGGCAGCACAGATACGCAGTATTTT.